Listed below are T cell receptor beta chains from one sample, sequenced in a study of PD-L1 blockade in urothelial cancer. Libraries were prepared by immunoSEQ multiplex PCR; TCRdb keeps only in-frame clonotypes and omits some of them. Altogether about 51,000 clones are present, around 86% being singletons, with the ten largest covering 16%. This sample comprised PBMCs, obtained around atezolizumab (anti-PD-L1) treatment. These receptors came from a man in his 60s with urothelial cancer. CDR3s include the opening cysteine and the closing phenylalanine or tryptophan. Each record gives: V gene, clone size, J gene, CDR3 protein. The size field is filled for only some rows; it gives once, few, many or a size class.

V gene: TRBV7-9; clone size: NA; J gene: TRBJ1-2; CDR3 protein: CASSLVQGQGYTF
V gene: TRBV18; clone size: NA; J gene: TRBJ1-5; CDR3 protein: CASSPREAGGGSNQPQHF
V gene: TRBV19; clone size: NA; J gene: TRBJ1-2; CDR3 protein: CATTDRGAYGYTF
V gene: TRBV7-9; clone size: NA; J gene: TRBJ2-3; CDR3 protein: CASSKAGGPDTQYF
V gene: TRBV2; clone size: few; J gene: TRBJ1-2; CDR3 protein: CASSQQGFYGYTF
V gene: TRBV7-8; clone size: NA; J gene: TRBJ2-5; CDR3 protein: CASSLGGASGETQYF
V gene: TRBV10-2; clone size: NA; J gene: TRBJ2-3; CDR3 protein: CASSETGRNTQYF
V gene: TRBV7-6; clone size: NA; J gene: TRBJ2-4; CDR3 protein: CASSLGGNYIQYF
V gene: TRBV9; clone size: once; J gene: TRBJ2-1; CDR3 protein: CASSTRLAGALNEQFF
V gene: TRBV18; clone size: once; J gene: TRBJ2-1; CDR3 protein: CASSPGLGLDDEQFF
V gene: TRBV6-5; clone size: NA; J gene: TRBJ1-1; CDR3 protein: CASTPPTGNTEAFF
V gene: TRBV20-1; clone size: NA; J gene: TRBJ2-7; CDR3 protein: CSADRDYEQYF
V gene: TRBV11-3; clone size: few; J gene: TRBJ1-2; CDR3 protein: CASSSGGVTSNYGYTF
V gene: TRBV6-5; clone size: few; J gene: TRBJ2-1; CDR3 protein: CASKARGPSYNEQFF
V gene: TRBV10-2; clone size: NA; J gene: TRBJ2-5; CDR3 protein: CASSGGPQTLQETQYF
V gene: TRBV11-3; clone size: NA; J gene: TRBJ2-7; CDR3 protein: CASSFGGGAYEQYF
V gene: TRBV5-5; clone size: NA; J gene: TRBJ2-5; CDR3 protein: CASSLGYGRGQETQYF
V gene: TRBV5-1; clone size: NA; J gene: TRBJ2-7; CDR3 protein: CASSLVGQGYEQYF
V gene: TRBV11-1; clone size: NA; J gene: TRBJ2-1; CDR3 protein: CASTLARYYNEQFF
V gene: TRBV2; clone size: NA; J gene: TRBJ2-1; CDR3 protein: CASTDRDWEQFF
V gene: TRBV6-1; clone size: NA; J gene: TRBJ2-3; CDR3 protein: CASRGGGGTDTQYF
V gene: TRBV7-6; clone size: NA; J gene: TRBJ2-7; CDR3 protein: CASSPGLAQSSYEQYF
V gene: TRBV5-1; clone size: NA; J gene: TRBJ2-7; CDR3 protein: CASRPGTSGISYEQYF
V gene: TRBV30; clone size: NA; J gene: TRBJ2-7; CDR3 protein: CAWSTMDSSSYEQYF
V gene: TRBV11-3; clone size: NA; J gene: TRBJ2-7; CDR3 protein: CASSLDLRREQYF
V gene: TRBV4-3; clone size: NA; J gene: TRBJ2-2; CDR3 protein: CASSQVFGGRVTGELFF
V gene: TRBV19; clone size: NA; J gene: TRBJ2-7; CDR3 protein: CASKETSGDSYEQYF
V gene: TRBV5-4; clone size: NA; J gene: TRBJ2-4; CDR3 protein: CASSLGQLAKNIQYF
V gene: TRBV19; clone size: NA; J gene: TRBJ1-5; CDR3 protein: CASNPTGLHNQPQHF
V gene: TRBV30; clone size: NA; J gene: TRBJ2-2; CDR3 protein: CAWRTGNTGELFF
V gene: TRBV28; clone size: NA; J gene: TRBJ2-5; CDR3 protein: CASSSREQGGETQYF
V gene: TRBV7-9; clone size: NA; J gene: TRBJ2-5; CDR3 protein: CASSQAGTRWQETQYF
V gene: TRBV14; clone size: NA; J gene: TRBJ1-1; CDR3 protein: CASSQDQGGRTEAFF
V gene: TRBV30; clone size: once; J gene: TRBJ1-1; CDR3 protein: CAWSVGRGAEAFF
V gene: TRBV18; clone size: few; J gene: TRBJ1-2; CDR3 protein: CASSSLRDRWDGYTF
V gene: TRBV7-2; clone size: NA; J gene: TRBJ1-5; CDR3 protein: CASSLAPPDRDNQPQHF
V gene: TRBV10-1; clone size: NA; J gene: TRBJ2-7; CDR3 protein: CASSLTGGLVTEQYF
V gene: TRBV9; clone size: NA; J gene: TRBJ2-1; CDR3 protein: CASSANNEQFF
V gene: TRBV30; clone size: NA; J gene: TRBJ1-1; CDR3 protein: CAWRPRTGIGTEAFF
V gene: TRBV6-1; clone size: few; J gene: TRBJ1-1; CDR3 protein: CASSPGQGIEAFF
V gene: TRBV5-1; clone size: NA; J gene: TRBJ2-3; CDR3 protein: CASSLAFADTQYF
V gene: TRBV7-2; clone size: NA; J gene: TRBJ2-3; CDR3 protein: CASSLAISPDTQYF
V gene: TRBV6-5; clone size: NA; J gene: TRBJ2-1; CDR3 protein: CDCLAGGNEQFF
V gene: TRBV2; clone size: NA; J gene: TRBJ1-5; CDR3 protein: CASSEQGFDSQPQHF
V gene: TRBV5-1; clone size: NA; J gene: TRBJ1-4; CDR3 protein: CASSKGPFGTGVTTNEKLFF
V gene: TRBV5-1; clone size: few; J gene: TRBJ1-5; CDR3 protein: CASSLGVGSNQPQHF
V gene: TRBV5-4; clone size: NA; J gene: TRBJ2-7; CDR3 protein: CASSPQGGRQYF
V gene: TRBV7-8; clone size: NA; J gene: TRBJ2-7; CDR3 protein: CASSPGLAGVVNEQYF
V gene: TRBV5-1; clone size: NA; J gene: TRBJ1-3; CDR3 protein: CASSSAGRSGNTIYF
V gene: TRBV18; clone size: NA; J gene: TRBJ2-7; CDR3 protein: CASSPGGRTYEQYF
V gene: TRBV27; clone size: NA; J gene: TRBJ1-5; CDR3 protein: CASKGTGNQPQHF
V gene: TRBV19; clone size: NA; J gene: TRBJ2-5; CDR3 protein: CASRGLAGVSQETQYF
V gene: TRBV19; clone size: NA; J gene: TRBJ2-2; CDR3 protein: CASSILNTGELFF
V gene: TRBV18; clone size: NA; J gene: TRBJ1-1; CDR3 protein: CASSPRDREARNTEAFF
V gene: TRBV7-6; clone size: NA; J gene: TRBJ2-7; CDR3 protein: CASSPPGGEQYF